A single sample is the source of the 3 T cell receptor beta chains below, sequenced in a study of OX40 agonist ivuxolimab in advanced cancers. Clones were read by immunoSEQ multiplex PCR, and TCRdb kept only the in-frame ones, dropping some. The table includes roughly 76,000 clones, around 87% detected once. Here the sequenced sample was CD4+ or CD8+ T cells sorted from blood, taken in a trial of the OX40 agonist ivuxolimab. The receptors here all came from an adult with an advanced solid tumor such as melanoma, head and neck, liver or kidney cancer.

This chain uses TRBV15 with TRBJ2-5; TRBD2 might be the D (5 bases). CDR1 and CDR2 (germline): LNHNV, YYDKDF (reference sequence). The CDR3 is made up of 15 amino acids. The ends were cut back, 0 bases at V and 2 bases at J, with 10 bases in the middle. CDR3 in DNA: TGTGCCACCAGCAGAGATCGGCCGGGGCAAGAGACCCAGTACTTC. Protein product: CATSRDRPGQETQYF.

This clone was observed a handful of times. V is TRBV5-1 and J is TRBJ2-3; D call uncertain. Trimming took 5 bases from V and 6 from J, leaving 13 bases between them. Germline V gene sequence: CDR1 SGHRS, CDR2 YFSETQ. The CDR3 length is 13 residues. Written as DNA, the CDR3 is TGCGCCAGCAGATTCACGACCCCCGATACGCAGTATTTT. Translated: CASRFTTPDTQYF.

The chain employs TRBV28 and TRBJ2-3, with TRBD1 matching 8 bases. Per germline, CDR1 MDHEN and CDR2 SYDVKM. Losses at the gene ends were 4 bases for V and 2 bases for J; bases not matched to a gene: 2. The CDR3 consists of 14 residues. The CDR3 here is CASSSGQATDTQYF. In DNA form, the CDR3 reads TGTGCCAGCAGTTCGGGACAGGCCACAGATACGCAGTATTTT.